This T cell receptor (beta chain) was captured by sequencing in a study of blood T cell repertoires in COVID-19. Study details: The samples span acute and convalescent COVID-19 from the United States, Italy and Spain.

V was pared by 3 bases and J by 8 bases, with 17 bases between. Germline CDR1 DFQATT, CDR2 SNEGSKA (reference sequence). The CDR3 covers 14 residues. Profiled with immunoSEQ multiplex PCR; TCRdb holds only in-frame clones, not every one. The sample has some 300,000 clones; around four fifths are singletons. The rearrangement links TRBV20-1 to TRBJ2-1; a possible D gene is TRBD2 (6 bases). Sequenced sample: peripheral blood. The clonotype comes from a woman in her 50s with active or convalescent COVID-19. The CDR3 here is CSASSREWVYEQFF. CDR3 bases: TGCAGTGCTAGTTCCCGGGAGTGGGTCTATGAGCAGTTCTTC.